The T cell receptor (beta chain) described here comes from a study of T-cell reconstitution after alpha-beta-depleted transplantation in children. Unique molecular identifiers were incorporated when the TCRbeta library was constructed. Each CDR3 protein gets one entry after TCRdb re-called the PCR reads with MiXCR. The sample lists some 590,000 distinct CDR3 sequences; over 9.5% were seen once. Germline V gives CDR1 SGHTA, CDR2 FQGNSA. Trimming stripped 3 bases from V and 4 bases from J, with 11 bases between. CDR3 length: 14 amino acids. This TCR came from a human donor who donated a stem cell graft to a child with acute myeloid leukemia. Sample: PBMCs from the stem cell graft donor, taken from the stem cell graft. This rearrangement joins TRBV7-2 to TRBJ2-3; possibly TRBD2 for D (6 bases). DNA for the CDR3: TGTGCCAGCAGCTTCGACTGGGGGGCAGATACGCAGTATTTT. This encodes CASSFDWGADTQYF.